This T cell receptor beta chain was obtained from a study of OX40 agonist ivuxolimab in advanced cancers. Turning to the overall study: Ivuxolimab was a fully human IgG2 agonistic monoclonal antibody targeting the costimulatory receptor OX40 (CD134). Intravenous ivuxolimab was administered to patients every 2 weeks at six dose levels: 0.01, 0.1, 0.3, 1.5, 3 and 10 mg/kg. Of the roughly 52 dose-escalation patients, hepatocellular carcinoma was present in approximately 20, melanoma in approximately 15, renal cell carcinoma in 9 and head and neck cancer in 9. In the dose-escalation cohort, 70% to 90% of patients were male, and the mean age was roughly 60 years with a range of about 20 to 80. Prior anti-PD-1, anti-PD-L1 or anti-CTLA-4 therapy was permitted, and checkpoint inhibitors had been received by roughly two fifths of dose-escalation patients. Partial responses occurred in three dose-escalation patients: two with cutaneous melanoma and one with hepatocellular carcinoma. Peripheral TCRbeta sequencing was intended to test whether TCR sequence diversity was altered and clonal T-cell expansion was caused by ivuxolimab. The monotherapy dose-escalation portion (N of about 50 patients) of the phase I ivuxolimab trial is reported in the paper.

With respect to this clone: Its antigen specificity is not known. No clone much larger than this one lies a single base away; base qualities are absent.

What the study reported, not specific to this receptor: Which antigens the clonally expanded peripheral T cells were specific for was not determined. Clonal expansion of both CD4+ and CD8+ blood T cells was observed from baseline to week 6 at doses 0.1 to 3.0 mg/kg. Low levels of normalized T-cell clonal expansion were also seen in some nonresponding patients. On average, CD8+ T cells showed more expanded clones than CD4+ T cells after ivuxolimab. In the 0.1-3.0 mg/kg groups, partial responders were among the patients with the lowest normalized peripheral clonal expansion, particularly in CD8+ T cells.

To sequence the TCRbeta CDR3 region, genomic DNA was isolated from the sorted cells. TCRbeta CDR3 regions were sequenced using the immunoSEQ Assay. Held by TCRdb, this immuneACCESS table contains in-frame sequences only and omits some clones. Under half of the omission traces to an unresolved V gene where checked; the cause of the rest is unknown. The sample includes more than 25,000 clones, with 65% to 85% observed a single time. The ten largest make up about a quarter of the sample. Patients with autoimmune disease history or receiving systemic immunosuppression were excluded from the trial. Peripheral blood for TCR sequencing was drawn from every dose cohort at baseline, at cycle 4 day 1 and at cycle 7 day 1. Samples were obtained from an open-label, multicenter, first-in-human phase I dose-escalation trial of ivuxolimab. Adults with locally advanced or metastatic melanoma, renal cell, hepatocellular, or head and neck squamous cell carcinoma were enrolled in the trial. Before TCR sequencing, CD4+ T cells and CD8+ T cells from peripheral blood were sorted into separate populations.

Via the germline V gene, CDR1 is MDHEN and CDR2 SYDVKM. Taken from cysteine to phenylalanine, the CDR3 has 15 residues. Solely the CDR3 DNA is kept, with 45 bases framed from the first base. V trim: 3 bases; J trim: 0 bases; unmatched bases: 4. The sample consisted of CD4+ or CD8+ T cells sorted from blood, taken in a trial of the OX40 agonist ivuxolimab. This sequence was found in an adult with an advanced solid tumor such as melanoma, head and neck, liver or kidney cancer. The V gene is TRBV28 and the J gene is TRBJ1-1; 7 bases in the junction line up with TRBD1. The sequenced DNA is TGTGCCAGCAGTTTTCGGACAGGAGTGAACACTGAAGCTTTCTTT. Its translation reads: CASSFRTGVNTEAFF.